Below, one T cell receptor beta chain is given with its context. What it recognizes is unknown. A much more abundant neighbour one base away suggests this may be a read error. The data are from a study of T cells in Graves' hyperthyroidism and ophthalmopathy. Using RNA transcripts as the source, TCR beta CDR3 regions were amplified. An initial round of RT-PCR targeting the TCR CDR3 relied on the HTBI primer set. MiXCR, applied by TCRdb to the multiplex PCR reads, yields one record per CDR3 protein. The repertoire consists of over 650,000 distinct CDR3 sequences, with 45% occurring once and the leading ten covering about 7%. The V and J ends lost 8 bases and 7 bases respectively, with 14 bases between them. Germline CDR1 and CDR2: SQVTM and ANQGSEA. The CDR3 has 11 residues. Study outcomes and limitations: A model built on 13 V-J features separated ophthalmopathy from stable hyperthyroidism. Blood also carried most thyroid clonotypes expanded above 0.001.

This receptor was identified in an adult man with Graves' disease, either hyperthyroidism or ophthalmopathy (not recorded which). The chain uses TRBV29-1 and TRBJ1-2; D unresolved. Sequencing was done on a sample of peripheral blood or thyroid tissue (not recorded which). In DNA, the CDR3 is TGCAGCCTTGTAAATTCTGCTGGCTACACCTTC. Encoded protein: CSLVNSAGYTF.